The next 19 T cell receptor beta chains were all read from a single sample in a study of blood T cell repertoires in COVID-19. Here immunoSEQ multiplex PCR was the method, and the copy in TCRdb shows in-frame clones only, minus some. There are some 150,000 clones in the sample; about 88% occur only once, and around 2.5% lies in the top ten. Sequenced sample: peripheral blood. All receptors derive from a human donor with acute or convalescent COVID-19. The donor label of this sample is uncertain.

This clone occurred once. The rearrangement links TRBV19 to TRBJ2-2, with TRBD2 matching over 11 bases. V dropped 6 bases and J dropped 0; count of bases not matched to a gene: 9. Looked up from germline, CDR1 is LNHDA and CDR2 is SQIVND (reference sequence). This CDR3 has 18 amino acids. DNA of the CDR3: TGTGCCAGTAGGAATAGCGGGAGGGCCGACTCGAACACCGGGGAGCTGTTTTTT. Translated: CASRNSGRADSNTGELFF.

This chain connects TRBV9 to TRBJ1-2, with D perhaps matching TRBD1 (5 bases). The CDR3 sequence is 14 residues long. Per the germline V gene, CDR1 is SGDLS and CDR2 is YYNGEE. V lost 0 bases, J lost 4 bases, and 10 bases lay in between. In DNA, the CDR3 is TGTGCCAGCAGCGTAGATGGGGGACTCTATGGCTACACCTTC. Its translation is CASSVDGGLYGYTF.

The chain recombines TRBV5-1 with TRBJ2-1; 13 bases fit TRBD2. The CDR3 loop spans 17 amino acids. The germline V gene has CDR1 SGHRS and CDR2 YFSETQ. The J segment lost 5 bases and the V segment lost 4 bases, leaving 9 bases of the junction unmatched. CDR3 residues: CASSPGTSGTGNNEQFF. DNA for the CDR3: TGCGCCAGCAGCCCTGGGACTAGCGGGACGGGTAACAATGAGCAGTTCTTC.

The genes are TRBV4-1 and TRBJ1-2; D is unclear. V was trimmed by 9 bases and J by 5 bases, leaving 10 bases between them. Germline V gene data show CDR1 as MGHRA and CDR2 as YSYEKL. The CDR3 has 11 residues. As DNA, the CDR3 is TGCGCCAGGAGAGCACAGTATGGCTACACCTTC. The encoded protein is CARRAQYGYTF.

This rearrangement joins TRBV21-1 to TRBJ2-3; the table calls TRBD2, which could not be checked here. TRBV21-1 has pseudogene status. This CDR3 has 18 residues. CDR3: CASSRPESGTSGEDTQYF. The CDR3 DNA reads as TGTGCCAGCAGCCGACCCGAATCGGGGACTAGCGGTGAAGATACGCAGTATTTT.

The V call is TRBV7-2, the J call TRBJ2-5; 8 positions agree with TRBD2. Unmatched junction bases numbered 3, after V lost 2 bases and J lost 1 base. The CDR3 consists of 15 residues. Germline V lookup: CDR1 SGHTA, CDR2 FQGNSA. In DNA form, the CDR3 reads TGTGCCAGCAGCTTATTTACTAGCGGCCAAGAGACCCAGTACTTC. Its protein product is CASSLFTSGQETQYF.

V and J are TRBV3-1 (or the pseudogene TRBV3-2) and TRBJ2-7; maybe TRBD1 (5 bases). The CDR3 loop spans 15 amino acids. V lost 2 bases and J 1 base, leaving 12 bases between the germline ends. The V gene's germline CDR1 is LGHDT and CDR2 YNNKEL (reference sequence). The CDR3 spells CASSQLGRISYEQYF. In DNA, the CDR3 is TGTGCCAGCAGCCAATTGGGGCGGATTTCCTACGAGCAGTACTTC.

The chain joins TRBV30 to TRBJ1-2, with D possibly TRBD1 on 5 matching bases. Germline V CDR1 and CDR2: GTSNPN, SVGIG (reference sequence). The CDR3 has 11 residues. The CDR3 DNA is TGTGCGCAGGACATCGTGTACGGCTACACCTTC. The encoded protein is CAQDIVYGYTF.

This rearrangement joins TRBV15 to TRBJ1-4, with 9 bases identical to TRBD1. The ends lost 4 bases at V and 7 bases at J; junction bases unmatched: 7. Germline V gene lookup returns CDR1 LNHNV and CDR2 YYDKDF (reference sequence). CDR3 length: 15 residues. The CDR3 DNA reads as TGTGCCACCAGCAAACCGACAGGGGGTGGTGAAAAACTGTTTTTT. This codes for CATSKPTGGGEKLFF.

This sequence joins TRBV7-2 and TRBJ2-7; the D gene is possibly TRBD1 (6 bases). Germline V gene data show CDR1 as SGHTA and CDR2 as FQGNSA. V was cut by 5 bases and J by 2 bases, with 13 bases left in between. The CDR3 is 14 amino acids. The CDR3 sequence: CASSLAGVTYEQYF. CDR3 sequence (DNA): TGTGCCAGCAGCCTGGCAGGGGTTACCTACGAGCAGTACTTC.

The chain joins TRBV19 to TRBJ1-5; no clear D gene. This CDR3 spans 15 amino acids. V gave up 5 bases and J gave up 1 base, with 12 bases separating them. Germline V lookup: CDR1 LNHDA, CDR2 SQIVND (reference sequence). In nucleotides, the CDR3 is TGTGCCAGTAGTGTACTGATCGGGAGCAATCAGCCCCAGCATTTT. It is translated as CASSVLIGSNQPQHF.

The rearrangement joins TRBV29-1 to TRBJ2-1; TRBD2 aligns across 10 bases. The germline gives CDR1 SQVTM, CDR2 ANQGSEA. This CDR3 spans 14 amino acids. J gave up 8 bases and V 7 bases, and 11 bases lay outside the gene matches. This CDR3 is CSAKRGTSAHEQFF. CDR3 nucleotides: TGCAGCGCTAAACGGGGGACTAGCGCACATGAGCAGTTCTTC.

This clone has a single count. The chain employs TRBV11-2 and TRBJ2-3, with D maybe TRBD2 (6 bases). Looked up from germline, CDR1 is SGHAT and CDR2 is FQNNGV. Trimming pared 5 bases from V and 0 bases from J, leaving 12 bases between. The CDR3 is 15 residues long. The CDR3 region is CASSGWGDSTDTQYF. CDR3 bases: TGTGCCAGCAGCGGTTGGGGGGACAGCACAGATACGCAGTATTTT.

V is TRBV19 and J is TRBJ2-2; TRBD1 matches 12 bases. The CDR3 extends over 16 amino acids. Per germline, CDR1 LNHDA and CDR2 SQIVND (reference sequence). The V and J ends lost 7 bases and 4 bases, in that order; junction bases with no gene match: 7. CDR3 DNA: TGTGCCAGTACCCCCGGGACAGGGGGCTTCACCGGGGAGCTGTTTTTT. This gives the protein CASTPGTGGFTGELFF.

This rearrangement joins TRBV19 to TRBJ2-7; TRBD2 agrees at 8 bases. Germline CDR1 reads LNHDA; CDR2 reads SQIVND (reference sequence). The V gene end was trimmed by 6 bases and the J gene end by 6 bases; junction bases not matched to a gene: 10. CDR3 size: 14 residues. CDR3: CASSWGAGATEQYV. CDR3 nucleotide sequence: TGTGCCAGTAGCTGGGGAGCGGGAGCCACCGAGCAGTACGTC.

This sequence joins TRBV6-5 and TRBJ1-2, with TRBD1 matching 7 bases. Looked up from germline, CDR1 is MNHEY and CDR2 is SVGAGI. The CDR3 extends over 14 amino acids. Unmatched junction bases numbered 10, after V lost 7 bases and J lost 5 bases. CDR3 in DNA: TGTGCCAGCAAACAGGGGATCTTTAGGTATGGCTACACCTTC. This encodes CASKQGIFRYGYTF.

The chain has TRBV6-5 and TRBJ2-2, with D tentatively TRBD1 (5 bases). V gave up 4 bases and J gave up 1 base, with 7 bases separating them. From germline, CDR1 is MNHEY and CDR2 SVGAGI. The CDR3 is made up of 14 amino acids. The CDR3 loop is CASSWQGNTGELFF. The CDR3 DNA is TGTGCCAGCAGTTGGCAGGGGAACACCGGGGAGCTGTTTTTT.

This rearrangement joins TRBV24-1 to TRBJ2-5; possible D gene TRBD2, 6 bases. The CDR3 covers 14 residues. Per the germline V gene, CDR1 is KGHDR and CDR2 is SFDVKD. V shed 1 base and J shed 4 bases, with 9 bases lying between them. The CDR3 bases are TGTGCCACCAGTGATTTTCGCGGGACAGAGACCCAGTACTTC. It is translated as CATSDFRGTETQYF.

This clone was recorded only once. The chain is built from TRBV10-3 and TRBJ1-1, with 8 bases lining up with TRBD1. CDR1 is ENHRY and CDR2 is SYGVKD in the germline V gene. Trimming removed 2 bases from V and 2 bases from J; junction bases left unmatched: 4. The CDR3 length is 15 residues. This CDR3 is CAISETTGVNTEAFF. CDR3 bases: TGTGCCATCAGTGAGACGACAGGGGTAAACACTGAAGCTTTCTTT.